This is a list of T cell receptor beta chains from one sample in a study of response to subunit inactivated influenza vaccine. TCRdb redid the calling of the RT-PCR reads with MiXCR, one entry per CDR3 protein. The sample holds approximately 520,000 distinct CDR3 sequences, approximately 24% seen once. This sample comprised CD4+ T cells sorted from PBMCs, obtained more than 4 days after vaccination. The source is a man between 45 and 60 years old who received an inactivated influenza vaccine. The CDR3 runs from the conserved cysteine through the conserved F or W. A D gene is named only where the DNA matches it firmly. The size entry is marked missing in some rows and otherwise reads once, few, many or a size class.

TGTGCCGATTCGACAGGGACGAACACCGGGGAGCTGTTTTTT	CADSTGTNTGELFF	TRBV2	few	TRBJ2-2	TRBD1
TGTGCCTGGAGTCTATACAATGAGCAGTTCTTC	CAWSLYNEQFF	TRBV30	-	TRBJ2-1	-
TGCAGCGTTTACGACACCCCGGACACTGAAGCTTTCTTT	CSVYDTPDTEAFF	TRBV29-1	few	TRBJ1-1	-
TGTTTCCTAGCCCTCAAGCAGTACTTC	CFLALKQYF	TRBV19	-	TRBJ2-7	-
TGTGCCAGCAGCTTCCTGACTAGAAACACCGGGGAGCTGTTTTTT	CASSFLTRNTGELFF	TRBV7-9	-	TRBJ2-2	-
TGTGCCACCAGTGATTTGCCCAGGAGCGTCGTTCACCGCACAGATACGCAGTATTTT	CATSDLPRSVVHRTDTQYF	TRBV24-1	-	TRBJ2-3	-
TGTGCCAGCAGGGGAGCTGACAATCAGCCCCAGCATTTT	CASRGADNQPQHF	TRBV12-3/TRBV12-4	-	TRBJ1-5	-
TGTGCCAGCAGCGCCCATCAGGGGACTAATGAAAAACTGTTTTTT	CASSAHQGTNEKLFF	TRBV9	few	TRBJ1-4	-
TGCGCCAGCAGCCCGGAAGGGGCCCTAGGAGAAGCTTTCTTT	CASSPEGALGEAFF	TRBV5-1	-	TRBJ1-1	-
TGCAGTGCTAGAGATCGGCCAGGCTATTCCTACGAGCAGTACTTC	CSARDRPGYSYEQYF	TRBV20-1	few	TRBJ2-7	-
TGCAGCGTAGTCCGAGGGTCCGTGGACACTGAAGCTTTCTTT	CSVVRGSVDTEAFF	TRBV29-1	few	TRBJ1-1	-
TGCAGTGCTAGAGGGACAGGGGTGAAAAAAGAGACCCAGTACTTC	CSARGTGVKKETQYF	TRBV20-1	-	TRBJ2-5	TRBD1
TGTGCCAGCAGCTACCCTAGGATCGGCTCCTACGAGCAGTACTTC	CASSYPRIGSYEQYF	TRBV6-5	few	TRBJ2-7	-
TGCAGTGCTAGACCACTAGCGGGGGGTTACTCCTACAATGAGCAGTTCTTC	CSARPLAGGYSYNEQFF	TRBV20-1	few	TRBJ2-1	TRBD2
TGTGCCAGCAGCCAACTGCCGGGCCGAGGGGCAGATACGCAGTATTTT	CASSQLPGRGADTQYF	TRBV14	-	TRBJ2-3	-
TGCAGCGCTGACATGTTTAACAATGAGCAGTTCTTC	CSADMFNNEQFF	TRBV29-1	-	TRBJ2-1	-
TGTGCCAGCAGTTTTCGGACAGGGGGCGGCTGGGAGACCCAGTACTTC	CASSFRTGGGWETQYF	TRBV6-5	many	TRBJ2-5	TRBD1
TGTGCCAGCAGCTTGTCCCTAACCGCTGAGCAGTTCTTC	CASSLSLTAEQFF	TRBV7-9	few	TRBJ2-1	-
TGTGCCAGCAGCCACGTAATGAACACTGAAGCTTTCTTT	CASSHVMNTEAFF	TRBV7-8	-	TRBJ1-1	-
TGTGCCATCAGTTCCACTAGCGGGGGCTACAATGAGCAGTTCTTC	CAISSTSGGYNEQFF	TRBV10-3	-	TRBJ2-1	TRBD2
TGCGCCAGCAGGGTTTGGGGGGGGGCCGCATACAATGAGCAGTTCTTC	CASRVWGGAAYNEQFF	TRBV5-1	-	TRBJ2-1	-
TGTGCCAGCAGTTACTCGACCGGGACAGGGGGACACGAGCAGTACTTC	CASSYSTGTGGHEQYF	TRBV6-5	-	TRBJ2-7	TRBD1
TGCGCCAGCAGTAGCGGGGGAAACCAAGAGACCCAGTACTTC	CASSSGGNQETQYF	TRBV10-2	-	TRBJ2-5	TRBD2
TGTGCCAGCACCTTCGGGAACTACGAGCAGTACTTC	CASTFGNYEQYF	TRBV7-2	-	TRBJ2-7	-
TGTGCCAGCAGGCCGAATTCAGATACGCAGTATTTT	CASRPNSDTQYF	TRBV7-2	few	TRBJ2-3	-
TGTGCCAGCAGCCAAGGGGGGAATACGCAGTATTTT	CASSQGGNTQYF	TRBV4-2	-	TRBJ2-3	-
TGTGCCAGCAGCCCAGGGGGGACTAGCTCTGGAAACACCATATATTTT	CASSPGGTSSGNTIYF	TRBV7-2	-	TRBJ1-3	TRBD1
TGTGCCAGCAGATCACCGGGGGGCTACGAGCAGTACTTC	CASRSPGGYEQYF	TRBV28	-	TRBJ2-7	TRBD2
TGCAGTGCGGAGACATTGGGAACCGGGGAGCTGTTTTTT	CSAETLGTGELFF	TRBV20-1	-	TRBJ2-2	-
TGTGCCAGCAGCCAAGGGGCTCTATTTGCCTACGAGCAGTACTTC	CASSQGALFAYEQYF	TRBV14	-	TRBJ2-7	-
TGTGCCAGCAGCCCGACAGGCGCCTACGAGCAGTACTTC	CASSPTGAYEQYF	TRBV12-3/TRBV12-4	-	TRBJ2-7	-
TGTGCCAGCAGCGTAGATACTAGCGGGAGGGCCAATGAGCAGTTCTTC	CASSVDTSGRANEQFF	TRBV9	-	TRBJ2-1	TRBD2
TGTGCCAGCAGCTACCAGGGGGCCAATCAGCCCCAGCATTTT	CASSYQGANQPQHF	TRBV7-2	-	TRBJ1-5	TRBD1
TGTGCCAGCAGTCCGAGGGGGCTATACGAGCAGTACTTC	CASSPRGLYEQYF	TRBV27	many	TRBJ2-7	TRBD1
TGCGCCAGCAGCTTGGGCCCCGGGACAGGGGCCCCACAAAAGTCTCAAGAGACCCAGTACTTC	CASSLGPGTGAPQKSQETQYF	TRBV5-1	few	TRBJ2-5	TRBD1